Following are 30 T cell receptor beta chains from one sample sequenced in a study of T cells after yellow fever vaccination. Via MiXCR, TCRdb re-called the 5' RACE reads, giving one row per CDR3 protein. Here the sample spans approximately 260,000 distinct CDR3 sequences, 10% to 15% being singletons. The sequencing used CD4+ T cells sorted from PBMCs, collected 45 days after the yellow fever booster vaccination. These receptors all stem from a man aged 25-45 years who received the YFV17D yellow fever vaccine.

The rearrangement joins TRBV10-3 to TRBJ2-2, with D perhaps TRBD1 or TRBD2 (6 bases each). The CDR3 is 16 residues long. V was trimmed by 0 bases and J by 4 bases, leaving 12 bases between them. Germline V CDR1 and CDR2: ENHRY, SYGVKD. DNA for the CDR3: TGTGCCATCAGTGAGTCTGGAGGGGGAGGCACCGGGGAGCTGTTTTTT. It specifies CAISESGGGGTGELFF.

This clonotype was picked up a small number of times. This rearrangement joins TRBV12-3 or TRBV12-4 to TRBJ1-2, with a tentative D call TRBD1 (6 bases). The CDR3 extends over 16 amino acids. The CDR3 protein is CVSDSLRTALDYGYTF. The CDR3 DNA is TGTGTGAGTGATAGCCTTCGGACAGCCCTAGACTATGGCTACACCTTC.

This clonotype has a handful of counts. Written as DNA, the CDR3 is TGTGCCAGCAGCTACCGGGCCAACTACGAGCAGTACTTC. This gives the protein CASSYRANYEQYF. The J gene is TRBJ2-7, the V gene TRBV6-2 or TRBV6-3; D gene ambiguous. This CDR3 contains 13 residues. Germline CDR1 and CDR2: MNHEY and SVGEGT. V lost 6 bases and J 3 bases, leaving 12 bases between the germline ends.

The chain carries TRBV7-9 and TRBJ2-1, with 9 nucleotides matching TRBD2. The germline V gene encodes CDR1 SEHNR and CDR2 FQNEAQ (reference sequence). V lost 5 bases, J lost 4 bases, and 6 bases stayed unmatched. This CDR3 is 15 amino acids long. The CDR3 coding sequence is TGTGCCAGCAGCCCCAAGCGGGAGGCTTACAATGAGCAGTTCTTC. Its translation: CASSPKREAYNEQFF.

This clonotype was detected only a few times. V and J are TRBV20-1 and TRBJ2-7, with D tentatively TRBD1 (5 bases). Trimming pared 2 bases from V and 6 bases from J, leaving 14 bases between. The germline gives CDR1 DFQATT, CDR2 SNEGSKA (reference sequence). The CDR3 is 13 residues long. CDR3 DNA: TGCAGTGCTAGACGGCAGGGTCGTGGCGAGCAGTACTTC. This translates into CSARRQGRGEQYF.

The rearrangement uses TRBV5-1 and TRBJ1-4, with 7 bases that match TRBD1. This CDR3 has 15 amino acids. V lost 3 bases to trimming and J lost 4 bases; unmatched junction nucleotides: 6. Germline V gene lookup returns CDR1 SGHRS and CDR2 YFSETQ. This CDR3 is CASSSGTADNEKLFF. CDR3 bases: TGCGCCAGCAGCTCTGGGACAGCAGATAATGAAAAACTGTTTTTT.

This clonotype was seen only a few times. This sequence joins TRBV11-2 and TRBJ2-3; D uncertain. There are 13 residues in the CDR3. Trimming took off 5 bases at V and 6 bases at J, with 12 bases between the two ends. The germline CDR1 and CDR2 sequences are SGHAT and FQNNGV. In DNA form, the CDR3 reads TGTGCCAGCAGCCCTCTTATTCAGGATACGCAGTATTTT. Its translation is CASSPLIQDTQYF.

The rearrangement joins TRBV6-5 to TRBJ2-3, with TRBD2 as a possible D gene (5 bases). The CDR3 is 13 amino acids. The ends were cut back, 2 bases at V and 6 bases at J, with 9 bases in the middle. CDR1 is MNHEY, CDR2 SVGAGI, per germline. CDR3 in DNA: TGTGCCAGCAGTTACAGGAGAGGGGATACGCAGTATTTT. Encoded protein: CASSYRRGDTQYF.

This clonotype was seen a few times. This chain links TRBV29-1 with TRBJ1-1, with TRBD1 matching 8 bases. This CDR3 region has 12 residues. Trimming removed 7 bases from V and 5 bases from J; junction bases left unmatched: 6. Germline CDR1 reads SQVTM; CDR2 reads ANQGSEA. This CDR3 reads CSGGQGRTEAFF. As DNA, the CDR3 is TGCAGCGGCGGACAGGGAAGAACTGAAGCTTTCTTT.

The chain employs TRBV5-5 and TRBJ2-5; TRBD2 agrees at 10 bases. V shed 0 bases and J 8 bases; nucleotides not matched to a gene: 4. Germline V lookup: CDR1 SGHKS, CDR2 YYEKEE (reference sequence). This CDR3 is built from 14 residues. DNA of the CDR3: TGTGCCAGCAGCTTGGCGCCTAGCGGGAGTACCCAGTACTTC. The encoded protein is CASSLAPSGSTQYF.

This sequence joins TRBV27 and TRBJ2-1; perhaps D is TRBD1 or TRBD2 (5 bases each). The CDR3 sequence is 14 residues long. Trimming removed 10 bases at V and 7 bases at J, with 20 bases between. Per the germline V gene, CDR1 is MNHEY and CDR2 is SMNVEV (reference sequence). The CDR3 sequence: CATLLDEGCNEQFF. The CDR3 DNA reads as TGTGCCACACTCCTGGATGAGGGGTGTAATGAGCAGTTCTTC.

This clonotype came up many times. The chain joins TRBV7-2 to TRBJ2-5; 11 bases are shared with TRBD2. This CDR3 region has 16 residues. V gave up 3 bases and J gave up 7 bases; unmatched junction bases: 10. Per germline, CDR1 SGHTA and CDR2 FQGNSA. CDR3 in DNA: TGTGCCAGCAGCTTTCACGGGACTAGCGGAATAACGACCCAGTACTTC. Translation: CASSFHGTSGITTQYF.

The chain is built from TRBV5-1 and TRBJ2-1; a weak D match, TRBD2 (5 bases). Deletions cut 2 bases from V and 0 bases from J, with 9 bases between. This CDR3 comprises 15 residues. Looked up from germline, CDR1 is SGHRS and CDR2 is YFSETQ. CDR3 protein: CASSFERSSYNEQFF. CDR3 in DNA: TGCGCCAGCAGCTTCGAGCGGAGCTCCTACAATGAGCAGTTCTTC.

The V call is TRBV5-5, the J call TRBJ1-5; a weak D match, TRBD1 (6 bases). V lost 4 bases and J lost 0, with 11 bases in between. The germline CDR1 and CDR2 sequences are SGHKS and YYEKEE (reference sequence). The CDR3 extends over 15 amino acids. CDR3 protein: CASSIDRISNQPQHF. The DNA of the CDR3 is TGTGCCAGCAGCATCGACAGGATTAGCAATCAGCCCCAGCATTTT.

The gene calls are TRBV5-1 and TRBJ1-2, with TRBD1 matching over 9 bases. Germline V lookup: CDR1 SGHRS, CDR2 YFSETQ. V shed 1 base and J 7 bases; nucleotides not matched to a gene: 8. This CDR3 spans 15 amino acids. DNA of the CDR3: TGCGCCAGCAGCTTGCCGGGACAGGGACACGTTGGCTACACCTTC. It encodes CASSLPGQGHVGYTF.

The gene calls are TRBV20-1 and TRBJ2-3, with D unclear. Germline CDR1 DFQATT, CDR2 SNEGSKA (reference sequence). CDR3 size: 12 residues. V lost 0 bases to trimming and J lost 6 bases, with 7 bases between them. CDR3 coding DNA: TGCAGTGCTAGAGAAGTAGTTGATACGCAGTATTTT. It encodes CSAREVVDTQYF.

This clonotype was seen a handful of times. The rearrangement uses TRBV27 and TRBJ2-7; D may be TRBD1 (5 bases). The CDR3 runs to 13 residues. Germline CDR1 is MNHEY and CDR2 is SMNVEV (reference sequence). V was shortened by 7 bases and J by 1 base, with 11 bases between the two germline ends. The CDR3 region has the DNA TGTGCCAGCAATGACTCAGGGTCCTACGAGCAGTACTTC. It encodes CASNDSGSYEQYF.

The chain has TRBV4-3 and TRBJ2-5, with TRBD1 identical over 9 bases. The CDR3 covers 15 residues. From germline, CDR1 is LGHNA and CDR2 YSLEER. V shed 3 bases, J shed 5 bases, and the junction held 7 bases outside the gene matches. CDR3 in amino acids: CASSHVTGGRETQYF. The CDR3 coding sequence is TGCGCCAGCAGCCACGTCACAGGGGGCAGGGAGACCCAGTACTTC.

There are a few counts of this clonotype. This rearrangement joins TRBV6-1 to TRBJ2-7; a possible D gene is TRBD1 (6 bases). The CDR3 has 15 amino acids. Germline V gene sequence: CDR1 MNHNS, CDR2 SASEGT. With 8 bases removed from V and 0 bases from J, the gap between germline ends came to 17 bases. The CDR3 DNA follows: TGTGCCAGCCAGACCAGGGGATCCCTCTCCTACGAGCAGTACTTC. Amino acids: CASQTRGSLSYEQYF.

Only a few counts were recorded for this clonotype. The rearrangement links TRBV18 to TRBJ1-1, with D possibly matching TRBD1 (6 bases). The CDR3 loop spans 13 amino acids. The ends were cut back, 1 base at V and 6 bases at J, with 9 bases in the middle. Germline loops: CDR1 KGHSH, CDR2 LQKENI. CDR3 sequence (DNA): TGTGCCAGCTCACCACTGGGGGCCCCTGAAGCTTTCTTT. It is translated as CASSPLGAPEAFF. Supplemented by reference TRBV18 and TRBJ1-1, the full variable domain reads NAGVMQNPRHLVRRRGQEARLRCSPMKGHSHVYWYRQLPEEGLKFMVYLQKENIIDESGMPKERFSAEFPKEGPSILRIQQVVRGDSAAYFCASSPLGAPEAFFGQGTRLTVV.

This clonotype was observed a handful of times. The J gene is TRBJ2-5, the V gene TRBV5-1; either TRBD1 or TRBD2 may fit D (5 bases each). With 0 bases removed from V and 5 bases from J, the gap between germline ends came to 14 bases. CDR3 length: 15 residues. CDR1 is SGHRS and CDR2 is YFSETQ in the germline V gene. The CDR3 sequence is CASSLDPGSWETQYF. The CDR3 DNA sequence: TGCGCCAGCAGCTTGGATCCAGGGAGTTGGGAGACCCAGTACTTC.

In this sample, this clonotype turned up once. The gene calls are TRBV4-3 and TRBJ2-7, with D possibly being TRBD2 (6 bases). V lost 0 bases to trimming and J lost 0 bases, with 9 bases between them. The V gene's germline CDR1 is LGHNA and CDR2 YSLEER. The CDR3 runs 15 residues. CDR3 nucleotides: TGCGCCAGCAGCCAAGAACTAGCAGCCTCCTACGAGCAGTACTTC. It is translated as CASSQELAASYEQYF.

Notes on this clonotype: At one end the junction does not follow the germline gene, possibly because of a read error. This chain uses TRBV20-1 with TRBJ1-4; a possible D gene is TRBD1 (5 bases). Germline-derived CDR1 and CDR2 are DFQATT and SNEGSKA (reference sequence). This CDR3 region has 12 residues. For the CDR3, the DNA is TGCAGCGCTACCGGAGGGGAGGAAAAACTGTTTTTT. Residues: CSATGGEEKLFF.

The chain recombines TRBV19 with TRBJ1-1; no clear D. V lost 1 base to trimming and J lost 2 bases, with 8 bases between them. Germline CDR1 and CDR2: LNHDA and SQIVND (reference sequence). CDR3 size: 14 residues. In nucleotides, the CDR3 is TGTGCCAGTAGTATAGGCGGATTAAACACTGAAGCTTTCTTT. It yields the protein CASSIGGLNTEAFF.

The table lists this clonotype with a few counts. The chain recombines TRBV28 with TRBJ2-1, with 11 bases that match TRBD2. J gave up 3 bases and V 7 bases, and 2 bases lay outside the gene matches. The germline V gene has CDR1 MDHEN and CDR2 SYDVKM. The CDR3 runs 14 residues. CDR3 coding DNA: TGTGCCAGCAAAGGGACTAGCGGCTACAATGAGCAGTTCTTC. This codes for CASKGTSGYNEQFF.

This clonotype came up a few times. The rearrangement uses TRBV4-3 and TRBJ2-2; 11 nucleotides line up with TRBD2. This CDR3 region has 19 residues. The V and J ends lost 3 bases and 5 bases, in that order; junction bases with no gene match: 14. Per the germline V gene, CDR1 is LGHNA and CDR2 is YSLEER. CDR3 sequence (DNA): TGCGCCAGCAGCCAGGACCCCCAGCGACTAGCGGGATATACCGGGGAGCTGTTTTTT. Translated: CASSQDPQRLAGYTGELFF.

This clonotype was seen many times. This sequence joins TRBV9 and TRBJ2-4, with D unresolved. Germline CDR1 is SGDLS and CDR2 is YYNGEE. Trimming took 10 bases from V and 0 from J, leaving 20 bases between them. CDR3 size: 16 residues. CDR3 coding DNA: TGTGCCCACCAGATCAAACTAACTGAAGCCAAAAACATTCAGTACTTC. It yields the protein CAHQIKLTEAKNIQYF.

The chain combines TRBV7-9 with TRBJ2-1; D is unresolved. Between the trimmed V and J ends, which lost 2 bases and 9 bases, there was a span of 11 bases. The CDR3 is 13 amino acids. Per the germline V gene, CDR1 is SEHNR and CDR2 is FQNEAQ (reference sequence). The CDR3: CASSLILAAEQFF. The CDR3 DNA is TGTGCCAGCAGCTTAATATTGGCCGCTGAGCAGTTCTTC. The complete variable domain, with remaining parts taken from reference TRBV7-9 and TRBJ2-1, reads DTGVSQNPRHKITKRGQNVTFRCDPISEHNRLYWYRQTLGQGPEFLTYFQNEAQLEKSRLLSDRFSAERPKGSFSTLEIQRTEQGDSAMYLCASSLILAAEQFFGPGTRLTVL.

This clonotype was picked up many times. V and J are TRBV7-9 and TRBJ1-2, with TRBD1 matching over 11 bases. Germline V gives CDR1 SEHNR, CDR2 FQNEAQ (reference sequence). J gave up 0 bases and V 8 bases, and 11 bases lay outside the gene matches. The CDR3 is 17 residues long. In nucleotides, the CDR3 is TGTGCCAGCCATTCTTCAGGACAGGGGGCTTCTAACTATGGCTACACCTTC. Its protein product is CASHSSGQGASNYGYTF.

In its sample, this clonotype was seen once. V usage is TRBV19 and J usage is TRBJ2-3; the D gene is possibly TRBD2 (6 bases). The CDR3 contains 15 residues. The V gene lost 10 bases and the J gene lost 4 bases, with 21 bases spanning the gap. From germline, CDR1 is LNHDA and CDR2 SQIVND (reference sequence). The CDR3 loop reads CATKSGGTDADTQYF. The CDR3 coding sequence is TGTGCCACTAAATCCGGCGGGACGGACGCAGATACGCAGTATTTT.